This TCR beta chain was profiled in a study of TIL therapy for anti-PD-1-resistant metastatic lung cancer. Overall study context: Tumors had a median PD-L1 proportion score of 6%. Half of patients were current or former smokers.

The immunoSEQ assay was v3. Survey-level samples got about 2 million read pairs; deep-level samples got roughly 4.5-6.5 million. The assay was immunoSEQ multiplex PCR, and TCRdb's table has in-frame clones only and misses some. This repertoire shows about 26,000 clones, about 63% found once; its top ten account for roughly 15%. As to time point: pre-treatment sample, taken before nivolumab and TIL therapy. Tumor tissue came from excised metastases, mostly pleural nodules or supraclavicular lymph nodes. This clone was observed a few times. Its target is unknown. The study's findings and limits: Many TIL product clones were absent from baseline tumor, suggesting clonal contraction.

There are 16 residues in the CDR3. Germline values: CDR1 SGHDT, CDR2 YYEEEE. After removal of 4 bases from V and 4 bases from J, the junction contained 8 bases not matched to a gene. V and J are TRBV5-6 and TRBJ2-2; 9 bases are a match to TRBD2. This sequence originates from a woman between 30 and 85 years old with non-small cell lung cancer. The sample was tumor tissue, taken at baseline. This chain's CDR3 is CASSRGGRAGTGELFF. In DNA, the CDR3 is TGTGCCAGCAGCAGGGGCGGGAGGGCCGGCACCGGGGAGCTGTTTTTT.